These 14 T cell receptor beta chains were sequenced from one sample in a study of kidney transplant recipient with SARS-CoV-2 infection (dated by TCRdb to the early 2020s). Sequencing relied on an Illumina MiSeq. The raw public reads went through TCRdb reprocessing: fastp at Q25, MiXCR clone calling, in-frame beta chains kept. Rows are combined by CDR3 protein, so each entry shows the most common genes and DNA. This sample lists roughly 250,000 distinct CDR3 sequences; less than 35% were detected once. Clones ranked in the top ten supply around 6.8% of the sample. The sample's time point label, decoded: pre-pandemic baseline sample and day 111 after first positive SARS-CoV-2 test. The sample was a blood sample, taken at baseline and on day 111 from a kidney transplant recipient. The receptors originated from a young adult male patient who had COVID-19 and was a kidney transplant recipient. Following a transplant, some T cells may be graft donor cells, not patient cells.

Of note for this clonotype: The CDR3 ends on some other residue instead of the conserved phenylalanine or tryptophan, so this is likely a read error. No DNA is shown, since the ends of the CDR3 on it are uncertain; the CDR3 is the one TCRdb lists. V usage is TRBV11-1 and J usage is TRBJ1-2. The CDR3 has 17 amino acids, counting both end residues. Per the germline V gene, CDR1 is SGHAT and CDR2 is FQDESV (reference sequence). CDR3: CASSEVRKAGKTEGDTG.

Remarks on this clonotype: A read error may explain this, as a much larger clone is one base away. V gene TRBV6-6 combines with J gene TRBJ1-2; D not resolved. V shed 8 bases and J shed 4 bases, with 26 bases lying between them. The CDR3 is 17 residues long. Per germline, CDR1 MNHNY and CDR2 SVGAGI (reference sequence). The CDR3 reads CASGRAPGGRKTYGYTF. CDR3 nucleotides: TGTGCCAGCGGTCGAGCACCAGGTGGGAGAAAGACCTATGGCTACACCTTC.

To note about this clonotype: A read error is possible here, since a much larger clone lies one base away. Given the absence of the conserved phenylalanine or tryptophan at the CDR3 end, a read error is likely. The J gene is TRBJ2-3, the V gene TRBV20-1, with D tentatively TRBD1 (6 bases). The V end was cut by 2 bases, the J end by 4 bases, with 7 bases between. CDR3 length: 12 amino acids. Germline V gene sequence: CDR1 DFQATT, CDR2 SNEGSKA (reference sequence). CDR3 residues: CSARKGADTQYL. The CDR3 nucleotides are TGCAGTGCTAGAAAGGGGGCAGATACGCAGTATCTT.

The table lists this clonotype with many counts. CDR3 region: CAWGQGVNEQFF. For the CDR3, the DNA is TGTGCTTGGGGGCAGGGGGTAAATGAGCAGTTCTTC. The chain couples TRBV30 to TRBJ2-1, with TRBD1 identical over 7 bases. This CDR3 has 12 amino acids. Germline assignment: CDR1 GTSNPN and CDR2 SVGIG (reference sequence). The full variable domain, completed using reference TRBV30 and TRBJ2-1, is SQTIHQWPATLVQPVGSPLSLECTVEGTSNPNLYWYRQAAGRGLQLLFYSVGIGQISSEVPQNLSASRPQDRQFILSSKKLLLSDSGFYLCAWGQGVNEQFFGPGTRLTVL.

In this sample, this clonotype turned up many times. The DNA of the CDR3 is TGTGCCAGATGTCATGTAGTGGTGAGAAAGACCTATGGCTACACCTTC. Its protein product is CARCHVVVRKTYGYTF. The rearrangement joins TRBV5-3 to TRBJ1-2; no reliable D call. TRBV5-3 is labeled an ORF, and its function is uncertain. Trimming cost V 7 bases and J 4 bases, with 23 bases left between them. The CDR3 loop spans 16 amino acids.

This clonotype was found many times. The CDR3 DNA follows: TGTGCCAGCAGCCGGGACAGAAACACCGGGGAGCTGTTTTTT. It is translated as CASSRDRNTGELFF. This chain uses TRBV6-4 with TRBJ2-2, with TRBD1 identical over 7 bases. This CDR3 comprises 14 residues. The J segment lost 2 bases and the V segment lost 6 bases, leaving 3 bases of the junction unmatched. CDR1 and CDR2 from the germline V gene are MRHNA and SNTAGT.

This clonotype was counted ten times or more. Here the CDR3 reads CASSRYLPYGKTYGYTF. DNA for the CDR3: TGTGCCAGCAGTCGATACCTGCCTTACGGAAAGACCTATGGCTACACCTTC. The chain employs TRBV6-9 and TRBJ1-2, with D uncertain. The CDR3 extends over 17 amino acids. CDR1 and CDR2 from the germline V gene are MNHGY and SVAAGI. V was trimmed by 5 bases and J by 4 bases, leaving 23 bases between them.

This clonotype was observed many times. The rearrangement links TRBV15 to TRBJ1-5; possible D gene TRBD1, 5 bases. CDR1 LNHNV and CDR2 YYDKDF come from the germline V gene (reference sequence). V was shortened by 5 bases and J by 4 bases, with 12 bases between the two germline ends. The CDR3 sequence is 14 residues long. In nucleotides, the CDR3 is TGTGCCACCAGCGGTACCGGGACGAATCAGCCCCAGCATTTT. Translation gives CATSGTGTNQPQHF.

This clonotype turned up a few times. The genes are TRBV2 and TRBJ2-1, with D perhaps matching TRBD2 (5 bases). The CDR3 runs 16 residues. The V end was cut by 4 bases, the J end by 4 bases, with 17 bases between. The germline V gene encodes CDR1 SNHLY and CDR2 FYNNEI. Here the CDR3 DNA reads TGTGCCAGCAGTGCCTTAGCGAATAGCCCGTACAATGAGCAGTTCTTC. It codes for CASSALANSPYNEQFF.

This sequence joins TRBV7-6 and TRBJ2-1, with D possibly TRBD2 on 6 matching bases. Germline CDR1 is SGHVS and CDR2 is FNYEAQ. The CDR3 is made up of 19 amino acids. V lost 2 bases to trimming and J lost 0 bases, with 20 bases between them. This chain's CDR3 is CASSLMGTWSGSSYNEQFF. In nucleotides, the CDR3 is TGTGCCAGCAGCTTAATGGGGACTTGGAGCGGCAGCTCCTACAATGAGCAGTTCTTC.

This clonotype was counted a single time. An end of the junction differs from the germline gene, which may be a read error. This chain connects TRBV28 to TRBJ2-5; 9 bases fit TRBD2. CDR3 length: 18 amino acids. Germline V CDR1 and CDR2: MDHEN, SYDVKM. The CDR3 coding sequence is TGTGCCAGCAGTTTCTTGTTTGAGCGGGAGGTAGTACAAGAGACCCAGTGCTTC. Translated, it gives CASSFLFEREVVQETQCF.

This clonotype was counted ten times or more. The chain employs TRBV5-6 and TRBJ2-1, with a tentative D call TRBD1 (5 bases). The length of the CDR3 is 16 residues. In germline, CDR1 is SGHDT, CDR2 YYEEEE. Trimming took off 5 bases at V and 2 bases at J, with 17 bases between the two ends. The chain's CDR3 is CASSFVQGSAYNEQFF. CDR3 coding DNA: TGTGCCAGCAGTTTTGTGCAGGGTTCAGCCTACAATGAGCAGTTCTTC.

This clonotype came up many times. The V call is TRBV5-6, the J call TRBJ1-4; no clear D. Per germline, CDR1 SGHDT and CDR2 YYEEEE. Trimming removed 0 bases from V and 4 bases from J, with 7 bases in between. The CDR3 consists of 14 residues. The CDR3 nucleotides read TGTGCCAGCAGCTTGGGTCAGTTTAATGAAAAACTGTTTTTT. Translated, it gives CASSLGQFNEKLFF.

As to this clonotype: A read error may be the cause here, since a much bigger clone is one base away. The rearrangement uses TRBV2 and TRBJ2-7, with D tentatively TRBD1 (5 bases). Deletions cut 10 bases from V and 9 bases from J, with 22 bases between. CDR1 is SNHLY, CDR2 FYNNEI, per germline. There are 13 residues in the CDR3. The CDR3 sequence: CATEAKGKNGQYF. CDR3 in DNA: TGTGCCACCGAAGCTAAGGGGAAAAACGGGCAGTACTTC. The complete variable domain, with remaining parts taken from reference TRBV2 and TRBJ2-7, reads EPEVTQTPSHQVTQMGQEVILRCVPISNHLYFYWYRQILGQKVEFLVSFYNNEISEKSEIFDDQFSVERPDGSNFTLKIRSTKLEDSAMYFCATEAKGKNGQYFGPGTRLTVT.